A selection of T cell receptor beta chains follows, all from one sample in a study of blood T cell repertoires in COVID-19. This table comes from immunoSEQ multiplex PCR, and its TCRdb copy is limited to in-frame clones, with some not included. Here the sample spans about 140,000 clones, 60% to 80% being singletons. The sample taken for sequencing was PBMCs or T cells enriched from blood (not recorded which). Receptors were obtained from a woman aged 45 to 65 who had recovered from COVID-19. Each CDR3 is given with its conserved first and last residue. D genes are given only for firm matches. A row's size may be missing; if present it is once, few, many or a size class.

j_gene: TRBJ2-7; d_gene: TRBD1; v_gene: TRBV24-1; abundance: -; CDR3nt: TGTGCCACCAGTCCGCCGGGACAGGGCCCCTCCTACGAGCAGTACTTC; CDR3aa: CATSPPGQGPSYEQYF
j_gene: TRBJ2-1; d_gene: TRBD2; v_gene: TRBV5-1; abundance: -; CDR3nt: TGCGCCAGCAGCTTCCGACTAGCGGGAGATGGCAATGAGCAGTTCTTC; CDR3aa: CASSFRLAGDGNEQFF
j_gene: TRBJ1-2; d_gene: TRBD1; v_gene: TRBV19; abundance: -; CDR3nt: TGTGCCAGTAGCCTTACCCCAGGACAGGCCATAAACTATGGCTACACCTTC; CDR3aa: CASSLTPGQAINYGYTF
j_gene: TRBJ1-5; d_gene: -; v_gene: TRBV19; abundance: few; CDR3nt: TGTGCCAGTAGTATTGGGGAGAATGGGCCCCAGCATTTT; CDR3aa: CASSIGENGPQHF
j_gene: TRBJ1-2; d_gene: TRBD1; v_gene: TRBV12-3/TRBV12-4; abundance: -; CDR3nt: TGTGCCAGCAGTCAGGACAGGGTGTATGGCTACACCTTC; CDR3aa: CASSQDRVYGYTF
j_gene: TRBJ2-3; d_gene: TRBD2; v_gene: TRBV2; abundance: -; CDR3nt: TGTGCCAGCAGCGGGGGGACTCTCGGGACGCAGTATTTT; CDR3aa: CASSGGTLGTQYF
j_gene: TRBJ2-1; d_gene: TRBD2; v_gene: TRBV4-2; abundance: few; CDR3nt: TGTGCCAGCAGCCGTGGAACGGCGGGAGGTCCCCTCAATGAGCAGTTCTTC; CDR3aa: CASSRGTAGGPLNEQFF
j_gene: TRBJ2-1; d_gene: -; v_gene: TRBV29-1; abundance: -; CDR3nt: TGCAGCGTCGATGTTAGCCTTTACAATGAGCAGTTCTTC; CDR3aa: CSVDVSLYNEQFF
j_gene: TRBJ2-7; d_gene: TRBD1; v_gene: TRBV7-2; abundance: once; CDR3nt: TGTGCCAGCAGCTTAGTGGCGACAGGGGGCTACGAGCAGTACTTC; CDR3aa: CASSLVATGGYEQYF
j_gene: TRBJ2-2; d_gene: TRBD2; v_gene: TRBV6-5; abundance: once; CDR3nt: TGTGCCAGCACCCCGGCGGGGGGGCCCCCCGGGGAGCTGTTTTTT; CDR3aa: CASTPAGGPPGELFF
j_gene: TRBJ2-1; d_gene: TRBD2; v_gene: TRBV7-3; abundance: -; CDR3nt: TGTGCCAGCAGCCCGGGACTAGCGGGAGTGAGGAATGAGCAGTTCTTC; CDR3aa: CASSPGLAGVRNEQFF
j_gene: TRBJ1-1; d_gene: -; v_gene: TRBV2; abundance: -; CDR3nt: TGTGCCAGCACGGGGGACTTGAACACTGAAGCTTTCTTT; CDR3aa: CASTGDLNTEAFF
j_gene: TRBJ1-2; d_gene: -; v_gene: TRBV5-8; abundance: -; CDR3nt: TGTGCCAGCAGCCATTCTAACTATGGCTACACCTTC; CDR3aa: CASSHSNYGYTF
j_gene: TRBJ2-1; d_gene: TRBD1; v_gene: TRBV15; abundance: -; CDR3nt: TGTGCCACCTCCCCGAGACAGGGGGCCAGAAGGGAGCAGTTCTTC; CDR3aa: CATSPRQGARREQFF
j_gene: TRBJ1-2; d_gene: TRBD1; v_gene: TRBV23-1; abundance: -; CDR3nt: TGCGCCAGCAGCCCTCAATGGTACAGGGGGCGAGGCTACACCTTC; CDR3aa: CASSPQWYRGRGYTF
j_gene: TRBJ2-3; d_gene: TRBD2; v_gene: TRBV4-1; abundance: -; CDR3nt: TGCGCCAGCAGCCAAGATGATCCCGCCCTAGCGGGGCGCACAGATACGCAGTATTTT; CDR3aa: CASSQDDPALAGRTDTQYF
j_gene: TRBJ1-5; d_gene: TRBD1; v_gene: TRBV30; abundance: -; CDR3nt: TGTGCCTGGAGTGTAAGCAGGGGGATTAGCAATCAGCCCCAGCATTTT; CDR3aa: CAWSVSRGISNQPQHF
j_gene: TRBJ1-2; d_gene: TRBD1; v_gene: TRBV3-1/TRBV3-2; abundance: -; CDR3nt: TGTGCCAGCAGCCAGACGGGACAGGACTATGGCTACACCTTC; CDR3aa: CASSQTGQDYGYTF
j_gene: TRBJ1-2; d_gene: -; v_gene: TRBV9; abundance: -; CDR3nt: TGTGCCAGCAGCGCCCGGCAGGCCCCCTATGGCTACACCTTC; CDR3aa: CASSARQAPYGYTF
j_gene: TRBJ2-6; d_gene: TRBD1; v_gene: TRBV5-1; abundance: -; CDR3nt: TGCGCCAGCAGCTTGGCCGGGACAGGGGGCTTCTCTGGGGCCAACGTCCTGACTTTC; CDR3aa: CASSLAGTGGFSGANVLTF
j_gene: TRBJ2-2; d_gene: TRBD1; v_gene: TRBV7-3; abundance: once; CDR3nt: TGTGCCAGCAGCCATGGACAGGGTACCGGGGAGCTGTTTTTT; CDR3aa: CASSHGQGTGELFF
j_gene: TRBJ1-1; d_gene: -; v_gene: TRBV30; abundance: -; CDR3nt: TGTGCCCAAAAGGCGGGGAACACTGAAGCTTTCTTT; CDR3aa: CAQKAGNTEAFF
j_gene: TRBJ2-1; d_gene: -; v_gene: TRBV9; abundance: -; CDR3nt: TGTGCCAGCAGCGTAGCCGAACTAGACTACAATGAGCAGTTCTTC; CDR3aa: CASSVAELDYNEQFF
j_gene: TRBJ2-1; d_gene: -; v_gene: TRBV10-1; abundance: -; CDR3nt: TGCGCCAGCAGTGCCGGAGCGGCCTCCTACAATGAGCAGTTCTTC; CDR3aa: CASSAGAASYNEQFF
j_gene: TRBJ1-4; d_gene: TRBD1; v_gene: TRBV5-1; abundance: -; CDR3nt: TGCGCCAGCGCCGGGACAGAAAATGAAAAACTGTTTTTT; CDR3aa: CASAGTENEKLFF
j_gene: TRBJ1-1; d_gene: -; v_gene: TRBV28; abundance: -; CDR3nt: TGTGCCAGCAGTCTAACCCAGGGGCGGGCTGAAGCTTTCTTT; CDR3aa: CASSLTQGRAEAFF
j_gene: TRBJ2-2; d_gene: TRBD1; v_gene: TRBV10-1; abundance: few; CDR3nt: TGCGCCAGCAGTGCCAGGGGGACCGGGGAGCTGTTTTTT; CDR3aa: CASSARGTGELFF